This is a list of T cell receptor beta chains from one sample in a study of OX40 agonist ivuxolimab in advanced cancers. Clones were sequenced by immunoSEQ multiplex PCR, and TCRdb holds only the in-frame ones, with some missing. Altogether about 93,000 clones are present, 85% to 95% being singletons, with the ten largest covering 2.6%. The sequences come from CD4+ or CD8+ T cells sorted from blood, collected in a trial of the OX40 agonist ivuxolimab. The source of these receptors is an adult with an advanced solid tumor such as melanoma, head and neck, liver or kidney cancer. Both conserved end residues are part of each CDR3. A D gene is named only where the DNA matches it firmly. Size tells how often a clone was seen (once, few, many) or the class of an expanded clone, and some rows leave it out.

j_call | clone_size | cdr3_length | v_call | d_call | cdr3_nt | cdr3_aa
TRBJ1-2 | - | 14 | TRBV6-6 | - | TGTGCCAGCAGTTACCGGGGGATGAGCTATGGCTACACCTTC | CASSYRGMSYGYTF
TRBJ2-2 | - | 14 | TRBV28 | - | TGTGCCAGCAGTTTCGCCCAGAACACCGGGGAGCTGTTTTTT | CASSFAQNTGELFF
TRBJ2-7 | once | 15 | TRBV5-5 | - | TGTGCCAGCAGCTTGGCTGCGGGGGCCCCCTACGAGCAGTACTTC | CASSLAAGAPYEQYF
TRBJ2-5 | - | 15 | TRBV9 | TRBD2 | TGTGCCAGCAGCCGAAGCGGGGGGGTTAGGGAGACCCAGTACTTC | CASSRSGGVRETQYF
TRBJ2-2 | few | 12 | TRBV9 | - | TGTGCCAGCAGCCTGAACAACGGGGAGCTGTTTTTT | CASSLNNGELFF
TRBJ1-5 | - | 15 | TRBV19 | - | TGTGCCAGTAAGTGGGGAGGGAGGAATAATCAGCCCCAGCATTTT | CASKWGGRNNQPQHF
TRBJ1-6 | - | 14 | TRBV7-8 | - | TGTGCCAGCAGCTTAGGGGGGAGTAATTCACCCCTCCACTTT | CASSLGGSNSPLHF
TRBJ2-7 | - | 14 | TRBV5-6 | - | TGTGCCAGCAGCCCGGGCTACCAAGTGGGCGAGCAGTACTTC | CASSPGYQVGEQYF
TRBJ2-1 | - | 16 | TRBV5-4 | - | TGTGCCAGCAGGACGACCGGGACCCCCTCGGTAATAGAGCAGTTCTTC | CASRTTGTPSVIEQFF
TRBJ2-3 | - | 13 | TRBV27 | - | TGTGCCAGCAGTTTATCAGCAGGGACGGCGCAGTATTTT | CASSLSAGTAQYF
TRBJ2-1 | - | 13 | TRBV29-1 | - | TGCAGTTTGTTGGGGGAGCTCTACAATGAGCAGTTCTTC | CSLLGELYNEQFF
TRBJ2-7 | - | 11 | TRBV14 | - | TGTGCCAGCAGTCAGGGCTACGAGCAGTACTTC | CASSQGYEQYF
TRBJ2-3 | - | 12 | TRBV28 | - | TGTGCCAGCAGCTCCCAGGGGGGTACGCAGTATTTT | CASSSQGGTQYF
TRBJ1-1 | - | 15 | TRBV11-2 | - | TGTGCCAGCAGCTTAGGGTGGGGGGAGGACACTGAAGCTTTCTTT | CASSLGWGEDTEAFF
TRBJ2-2 | - | 16 | TRBV29-1 | TRBD1 | TGCAGCGTTGAAGGGGGGCAGGGGGATAACACCGGGGAGCTGTTTTTT | CSVEGGQGDNTGELFF
TRBJ2-2 | - | 19 | TRBV27 | - | TGTGCCAGCAGTTTTCGGGCCGGGGGCGCAGCGTCGGACACCGGGGAGCTGTTTTTT | CASSFRAGGAASDTGELFF
TRBJ1-6 | - | 14 | TRBV25-1 | - | TGTGCCAGCAGCCCGGGACGGACGAATTCACCCCTCCACTTT | CASSPGRTNSPLHF
TRBJ1-1 | - | 14 | TRBV29-1 | - | TGCAGCGTTGAAGGCCCAGGGGATTGGACTGAAGCTTTCTTT | CSVEGPGDWTEAFF
TRBJ2-3 | - | 16 | TRBV23-1 | TRBD1 | TGCGCCAGTTTCCGGGCCGGGGACAGGGGCTCAGATACGCAGTATTTT | CASFRAGDRGSDTQYF
TRBJ1-1 | - | 12 | TRBV13 | - | TGTGCCAGCAGCTTAGGTTGGGGCGAGGCTTTCTTT | CASSLGWGEAFF
TRBJ2-1 | - | 11 | TRBV20-1 | - | TGCAGTGCTAGTTTGCTAGATGAGCAGTTCTTC | CSASLLDEQFF
TRBJ2-5 | once | 13 | TRBV27 | - | TGTGCCAGCAGGCTACACCCAGCGGAGACCCAGTACTTC | CASRLHPAETQYF
TRBJ1-5 | - | 13 | TRBV6-5 | - | TGTGCCAGCAGTGCTGCTCAGTATCAGCCCCAGCATTTT | CASSAAQYQPQHF
TRBJ1-4 | once | 10 | TRBV25-1 | - | TGTGCCAGCAGTGACGAAAAACTGTTTTTT | CASSDEKLFF
TRBJ1-3 | - | 14 | TRBV5-1 | - | TGCGCCAGCAGCTTGGACGGATTGGAGCACACCATATATTTT | CASSLDGLEHTIYF
TRBJ2-7 | - | 16 | TRBV7-9 | - | TGTGCCAGCAGCTTGGAAATGCTAGCCGAATCCTACGAGCAGTACTTC | CASSLEMLAESYEQYF
TRBJ1-5 | - | 16 | TRBV6-1 | - | TGTGCCAGCAGTGGGCAGAGTGGGTATAGCAATCAGCCCCAGCATTTT | CASSGQSGYSNQPQHF
TRBJ1-2 | once | 15 | TRBV30 | TRBD1 | TGTGCCTGGAGTGCCGAAACAGGGGCTAACTATGGCTACACCTTC | CAWSAETGANYGYTF
TRBJ1-6 | - | 15 | TRBV27 | - | TGTGCCAGCAGTTTAAATCTCTCCTATAATTCACCCCTCCACTTT | CASSLNLSYNSPLHF
TRBJ1-1 | - | 14 | TRBV27 | - | TGTGCCAGCAGCCCAATTGACGGGTGGACTGAAGCTTTCTTT | CASSPIDGWTEAFF
TRBJ1-1 | - | 13 | TRBV27 | - | TGTGCCAGCAGTTGGGCAGGCGTCGCTGAAGCTTTCTTT | CASSWAGVAEAFF
TRBJ1-1 | - | 14 | TRBV5-1 | - | TGCGCCAGCAGCTTTAGGGCGGCGAACACTGAAGCTTTCTTT | CASSFRAANTEAFF
TRBJ1-2 | - | 14 | TRBV5-4 | - | TGTGCCAGCAGCTTGTTGTCGGCAGCCGATGGCTACACCTTC | CASSLLSAADGYTF
TRBJ1-4 | - | 15 | TRBV5-4 | TRBD1 | TGTGCCAGCAGCTTGGGGGACAGCGGGAATGAAAAACTGTTTTTT | CASSLGDSGNEKLFF
TRBJ2-7 | - | 13 | TRBV27 | - | TGTGCCAGCAGTAGGGGGGGTTCCCACGAGCAGTACTTC | CASSRGGSHEQYF
TRBJ1-1 | - | 14 | TRBV4-3 | - | TGCGCCAGCAGCCAACCGGGACACCACACTGAAGCTTTCTTT | CASSQPGHHTEAFF
TRBJ2-1 | - | 14 | TRBV9 | TRBD2 | TGTGCCAGCAGCCCGTTCGGGGGGGACAATGAGCAGTTCTTC | CASSPFGGDNEQFF
TRBJ2-7 | - | 14 | TRBV29-1 | - | TGCAGCGTTGGAGGGCCAGGGGTCGAGGGCGAGCAGTACTTC | CSVGGPGVEGEQYF
TRBJ1-5 | - | 15 | TRBV7-6 | - | TGTGCCAGCAGCTTAGACGTGGGGGCGGATCAGCCCCAGCATTTT | CASSLDVGADQPQHF
TRBJ1-1 | - | 14 | TRBV6-1 | - | TGTGCCAGCAGTGAACCCCGCCTCCGCATGGTGGCTTTCTTT | CASSEPRLRMVAFF
TRBJ1-4 | - | 14 | TRBV10-1 | - | TGCGCCAGCAGATCCGGGACGCGAGGGGAAAAACTGTTTTTT | CASRSGTRGEKLFF
TRBJ1-1 | - | 14 | TRBV29-1 | - | TGCAGCTTCCATAATGGGGGACTGAACACTGAAGCTTTCTTT | CSFHNGGLNTEAFF
TRBJ2-5 | - | 15 | TRBV6-5 | TRBD2 | TGTGCCAGCAGTAGGGCCTGGACGGGAGGGGAGACCCAGTACTTC | CASSRAWTGGETQYF
TRBJ1-2 | few | 15 | TRBV9 | TRBD1 | TGTGCCAGCAGCGTAGGGGGACAGGGGGCGGCTGGCTACACCTTC | CASSVGGQGAAGYTF
TRBJ2-5 | - | 12 | TRBV5-1 | - | TGCGCCAGCAGCGCAGGATTCCCGACCCAGTACTTC | CASSAGFPTQYF
TRBJ2-1 | - | 15 | TRBV19 | TRBD2 | TGTGCCAGTAGTATGGGGACTAGCGGGAGCAATGAGCAGTTCTTC | CASSMGTSGSNEQFF